This T cell receptor beta chain was captured in a study of naive and memory T cell subsets. Findings of the study overall: There was no ground truth to check naive and memory subset results. Especially in CD8 cells, naive repertoires contained a few larger clonotypes, possibly CD45RA-re-expressing memory cells.

An equimolar mix of two oligonucleotides served as the beta constant-region primer for TRBC1 and TRBC2. Nested alpha and beta constant-region primers with the SP2 primer drove four PCR rounds on ligated cDNA. Ligation attached a single-stranded oligonucleotide with a 12-nucleotide UMI and the SP2 primer to the cDNA 3' end. TCRdb passed the UMI-ligation and nested PCR reads through MiXCR, listing each CDR3 protein once. The repertoire holds roughly 100,000 distinct CDR3 sequences, with more than 12% as singletons. Cells stained for CD3, CD4, CD8, CD45RA, CD27 and viability were sorted into four CD45RA/CD27 subsets. The table lists this clonotype with a few counts. Its antigen is not known. The CDR3 length is 15 residues. Germline V gives CDR1 SEHNR, CDR2 FQNEAQ (reference sequence). V was pared by 5 bases and J by 5 bases, with 7 bases of the junction left unmatched.

Source material: naive CD8+ T cells from blood. This sequence was found in a human donor in good health. The chain recombines TRBV7-9 with TRBJ2-1; TRBD1 agrees at 9 bases. CDR3 in DNA: TGTGCCAGCAGCCCCCGGGACAGGGAACACAATGAGCAGTTCTTC. Its protein is CASSPRDREHNEQFF.